These 31 T cell receptor beta chains were sequenced from one sample in a study of human T cells and chemical hapten exposure. Time point given: patch test 3, about 24 weeks after DPC sensitization. Treatment indicated: therapeutic diphenylcyclopropenone sensitization with weekly scalp DPC. TCRdb itself ran the RACE reads through MiXCR, one entry per CDR3 protein. The table records roughly 100,000 distinct CDR3 sequences, roughly a third of them present only once. The material was whole blood, obtained in connection with sensitization to the hapten diphenylcyclopropenone (DPC). The receptors stem from a man aged 35 to 55 with alopecia areata. Some clones in this sample may be carry-over from other donors' samples.

This clonotype occurred a few times. This chain connects TRBV7-9 to TRBJ2-3; D is undetermined. V shed 5 bases and J shed 6 bases, with 15 bases lying between them. Germline V gene data show CDR1 as SEHNR and CDR2 as FQNEAQ (reference sequence). The CDR3 runs 14 residues. The CDR3 coding sequence is TGTGCCAGCAGCCTCACTCAAGGTTTGGATACGCAGTATTTT. The encoded protein is CASSLTQGLDTQYF. The variable domain in full, with the rest retrieved from reference TRBV7-9 and TRBJ2-3, is DTGVSQNPRHKITKRGQNVTFRCDPISEHNRLYWYRQTLGQGPEFLTYFQNEAQLEKSRLLSDRFSAERPKGSFSTLEIQRTEQGDSAMYLCASSLTQGLDTQYFGPGTRLTVL.

The gene calls are TRBV19 and TRBJ2-5; possible D gene TRBD1, 6 bases. The CDR3 totals 14 residues. V lost 6 bases to trimming and J lost 2 bases, with 13 bases between them. CDR1 is LNHDA, CDR2 SQIVND, per germline (reference sequence). The CDR3, as DNA: TGTGCCAGTAGCCTACAGGGTGTTCAAGAGACCCAGTACTTC. Its protein product is CASSLQGVQETQYF.

This clonotype was seen many times. The V gene is TRBV13, the J gene TRBJ1-1; D possibly corresponds to TRBD1 (6 bases). Germline-derived CDR1 and CDR2 are PRHDT and FYEKMQ (reference sequence). This CDR3 spans 17 amino acids. The V and J ends lost 4 bases and 0 bases respectively, with 18 bases between them. This CDR3 is CASSSWAGVVVNTEAFF. The CDR3, as DNA: TGTGCCAGCAGCTCCTGGGCAGGGGTAGTCGTGAACACTGAAGCTTTCTTT.

This clonotype was picked up one time. V and J are TRBV24-1 and TRBJ2-1, with TRBD1 matching over 7 bases. CDR3 length: 14 amino acids. After removal of 3 bases from V and 7 bases from J, the junction contained 5 bases not matched to a gene. CDR1 is KGHDR and CDR2 is SFDVKD in the germline V gene. DNA for the CDR3: TGTGCCACCAGTGATAGGGGGCTAGGGAATGAGCAGTTCTTC. It specifies CATSDRGLGNEQFF.

V is TRBV20-1 and J is TRBJ2-3, with D hard to call. CDR3 length: 11 residues. Trimming pared 4 bases from V and 5 bases from J, leaving 7 bases between. The germline CDR1 and CDR2 sequences are DFQATT and SNEGSKA (reference sequence). The CDR3 is CSATLLDTQYF. CDR3 nucleotide sequence: TGCAGTGCTACCCTCTTAGATACGCAGTATTTT.

The chain employs TRBV3-1 and TRBJ2-4; 10 positions match TRBD2. The V gene end was trimmed by 6 bases and the J gene end by 8 bases; junction bases not matched to a gene: 7. Looked up from germline, CDR1 is LGHDT and CDR2 is YNNKEL (reference sequence). This CDR3 spans 14 amino acids. The CDR3 is CASSPSGREDIQYF. The CDR3 coding sequence is TGTGCCAGCAGTCCTAGCGGGAGAGAGGACATTCAGTACTTC.

This clonotype was counted between two and nine times. The CDR3 sequence: CASSYYLASSSYNEQFF. The CDR3 coding sequence is TGTGCCAGCAGTTACTATCTAGCGTCGAGCTCCTACAATGAGCAGTTCTTC. J is TRBJ2-1 and V is TRBV6-5; possible D gene TRBD2, 6 bases. CDR3 length: 17 amino acids. V lost 1 base to trimming and J lost 0 bases, with 13 bases between them. CDR1 and CDR2 (germline): MNHEY, SVGAGI.

The sample holds a few counts of this clonotype. V and J are TRBV25-1 and TRBJ2-7, with 9 bases matching TRBD1. Trimming removed 0 bases from V and 3 bases from J; junction bases left unmatched: 3. CDR1 MGHDK and CDR2 SYGVNS come from the germline V gene. The CDR3 runs to 15 residues. The CDR3 loop is CASSEYGGQGYEQYF. CDR3 bases: TGTGCCAGCAGTGAATATGGGGGACAGGGCTACGAGCAGTACTTC.

This chain joins TRBV3-1 and TRBJ1-3, with a possible D match to TRBD1 (5 bases). The CDR3 contains 16 residues. V dropped 1 base and J dropped 0 bases, with 10 bases sitting between them. CDR1 is LGHDT and CDR2 is YNNKEL in the germline V gene (reference sequence). The CDR3 coding sequence is TGTGCCAGCAGCCAAGTTCACGGGGGCTCTGGAAACACCATATATTTT. Translated, it gives CASSQVHGGSGNTIYF.

This chain links TRBV20-1 with TRBJ2-3; D is uncertain. Germline V lookup: CDR1 DFQATT, CDR2 SNEGSKA (reference sequence). Trimming left V 0 bases short and J 4 bases short, with 14 bases between. CDR3 size: 15 residues. CDR3 coding DNA: TGCAGTGCTAGAGATCTACTTAGCTTGGCAGATACGCAGTATTTT. The encoded protein is CSARDLLSLADTQYF.

V usage is TRBV6-5 and J usage is TRBJ1-6; D not resolved. Germline loops: CDR1 MNHEY, CDR2 SVGAGI. This CDR3 region has 15 residues. V lost 6 bases and J lost 4, with 13 bases in between. The CDR3 DNA follows: TGTGCCAGCAGGTCGAACCCGGGATATAATTCACCCCTCCACTTT. Its translation is CASRSNPGYNSPLHF.

This clonotype was recorded a few times. The chain employs TRBV20-1 and TRBJ2-3; D remains unclear. V was shortened by 6 bases and J by 2 bases, with 18 bases between the two germline ends. The CDR3 length is 15 residues. CDR1 DFQATT and CDR2 SNEGSKA come from the germline V gene (reference sequence). CDR3 nucleotides: TGCAGTGCCAACATCCAGAAACAGCTCACAGATACGCAGTATTTT. Its translation is CSANIQKQLTDTQYF.

This clonotype came up a few times. The gene calls are TRBV5-1 and TRBJ2-7, with D hard to call. The length of the CDR3 is 14 residues. Trimming pared 0 bases from V and 5 bases from J, leaving 12 bases between. Germline assignment: CDR1 SGHRS and CDR2 YFSETQ. This CDR3 reads CASSLAPSSNEQYF. In DNA, the CDR3 is TGCGCCAGCAGCTTGGCCCCGTCTTCCAACGAGCAGTACTTC. The full variable domain, rest sourced from reference TRBV5-1 and TRBJ2-7, is KAGVTQTPRYLIKTRGQQVTLSCSPISGHRSVSWYQQTPGQGLQFLFEYFSETQRNKGNFPGRFSGRQFSNSRSEMNVSTLELGDSALYLCASSLAPSSNEQYFGPGTRLTVT.

The rearrangement uses TRBV7-9 and TRBJ1-6; D is uncertain. Trimming stripped 7 bases from V and 8 bases from J, with 9 bases between. This CDR3 is built from 12 residues. Germline CDR1 SEHNR, CDR2 FQNEAQ (reference sequence). The CDR3: CASTWGDSPLHF. The CDR3 DNA follows: TGTGCCAGCACCTGGGGTGATTCACCCCTCCACTTT.

This chain links TRBV6-2 or TRBV6-3 with TRBJ2-7; D may be TRBD1 or TRBD2 (5 bases each). CDR3 size: 13 residues. V gave up 6 bases and J gave up 11 bases, with 20 bases separating them. Germline-derived CDR1 and CDR2 are MNHEY and SVGEGT. CDR3 in amino acids: CASSPRGAGEKYF. The DNA for the CDR3 is TGTGCCAGCAGCCCCCGTGGGGCGGGCGAAAAGTACTTC.

This clonotype was seen ten or more times. J is TRBJ2-3 and V is TRBV6-2 or TRBV6-3; D may be TRBD1 (6 bases). V was pared by 2 bases and J by 7 bases, with 7 bases between. Germline values: CDR1 MNHEY, CDR2 SVGEGT. The CDR3 consists of 12 residues. The CDR3: CASSYGDNTQYF. In nucleotides, the CDR3 is TGTGCCAGCAGTTACGGGGACAATACGCAGTATTTT.

The gene calls are TRBV6-5 and TRBJ1-5, with 9 nucleotides matching TRBD1. CDR1 is MNHEY and CDR2 is SVGAGI in the germline V gene. Trimming took 2 bases from V and 7 from J; bases not matched to a gene: 6. This CDR3 has 15 amino acids. Here the CDR3 reads CASSYGTGSGQPQHF. The CDR3 DNA reads as TGTGCCAGCAGTTACGGGACAGGGTCAGGGCAGCCCCAGCATTTT.

The J gene is TRBJ2-2, the V gene TRBV9; D gene uncertain. From germline, CDR1 is SGDLS and CDR2 YYNGEE. Trimming stripped 1 base from V and 5 bases from J, with 6 bases between. The CDR3 spans 13 residues. CDR3 DNA sequence: TGTGCCAGCAGCGTATCGGAAACCGGGGAGCTGTTTTTT. Encoded protein: CASSVSETGELFF.

The chain uses TRBV5-1 and TRBJ2-1, with 10 bases matching TRBD2. The germline V gene has CDR1 SGHRS and CDR2 YFSETQ. The J segment lost 9 bases and the V segment lost 0 bases, leaving 6 bases of the junction unmatched. The CDR3 has 15 residues. CDR3 DNA sequence: TGCGCCAGCAGCTTGGACAGCGGGAGGGCGGTTGAGCAGTTCTTC. Amino acids: CASSLDSGRAVEQFF.

The sample holds one count of this clonotype. The chain carries TRBV24-1 and TRBJ2-7; no clear D gene. CDR3 length: 15 amino acids. V lost 0 bases, J lost 2 bases, and 10 bases lay in between. Germline V gene sequence: CDR1 KGHDR, CDR2 SFDVKD. The DNA of the CDR3 is TGTGCCACCAGTGATTTGTCCCTTACCCCCTACGAGCAGTACGTC. Its protein product is CATSDLSLTPYEQYV.

The chain joins TRBV9 to TRBJ2-3; 9 bases fit TRBD2. V lost 4 bases to trimming and J lost 1 base; unmatched junction nucleotides: 22. Germline V gene lookup returns CDR1 SGDLS and CDR2 YYNGEE. The CDR3 is made up of 21 amino acids. The CDR3 region is CASSSTGGGTSSVRRTDTQYF. The DNA for the CDR3 is TGTGCCAGCAGCTCCACTGGGGGAGGGACTAGCTCGGTAAGACGCACAGATACGCAGTATTTT.

The genes are TRBV11-2 and TRBJ2-3, with no clear D. The ends were cut back, 2 bases at V and 2 bases at J, with 14 bases in the middle. CDR1 is SGHAT and CDR2 is FQNNGV in the germline V gene. The CDR3 is 16 amino acids. The CDR3 loop reads CASSLSSRVHTDTQYF. The CDR3 coding sequence is TGTGCCAGCAGCTTAAGTAGTCGGGTTCACACAGATACGCAGTATTTT.

This clonotype has more than one count but fewer than ten. The chain employs TRBV4-3 and TRBJ2-7; 11 nucleotides align to TRBD2. Germline CDR1 reads LGHNA; CDR2 reads YSLEER. The CDR3 is made up of 16 amino acids. Trimming at V came to 1 base and at J to 3 bases, leaving 5 bases not matched to a gene. CDR3 in amino acids: CASSQVVAGGFYEQYV. CDR3 in DNA: TGCGCCAGCAGCCAAGTAGTAGCGGGAGGGTTCTACGAGCAGTACGTC.

This chain joins TRBV12-3 or TRBV12-4 and TRBJ2-1; D is uncertain. This CDR3 region has 11 residues. The V end lost 11 bases, the J end lost 6 bases, and 11 bases lay between the germline ends. CDR3 bases: TGTGCCTGCTTTCGGTCCAATGAGCAGTTCTTC. It encodes CACFRSNEQFF.

The rearrangement joins TRBV29-1 to TRBJ1-1; 7 nucleotides agree with TRBD1. The CDR3 has 13 residues. Germline CDR1 and CDR2: SQVTM and ANQGSEA. With 7 bases clipped from V and 4 bases from J, the junction kept 9 bases outside the gene matches. The DNA for the CDR3 is TGCAGCGCCGACAGGGTAGCGGGCACTGAAGCTTTCTTT. Protein sequence: CSADRVAGTEAFF. The full variable domain, completed using reference TRBV29-1 and TRBJ1-1, is SAVISQKPSRDICQRGTSLTIQCQVDSQVTMMFWYRQQPGQSLTLIATANQGSEATYESGFVIDKFPISRPNLTFSTLTVSNMSPEDSSIYLCSADRVAGTEAFFGQGTRLTVV.

This clonotype occurred a few times. The chain joins TRBV29-1 to TRBJ1-5; 8 nucleotides match TRBD1. V lost 4 bases, J lost 4 bases, and 0 bases stayed unmatched. This CDR3 comprises 12 residues. Germline-derived CDR1 and CDR2 are SQVTM and ANQGSEA. The CDR3 bases are TGCAGCGTTGGACAGGGGAATCAGCCCCAGCATTTT. Translating it yields CSVGQGNQPQHF.

This clonotype was observed a handful of times. This chain uses TRBV12-3 or TRBV12-4 with TRBJ1-3; 8 positions match TRBD1. This CDR3 contains 18 residues. J lost 0 bases, V lost 6 bases, and 13 bases had no gene match. CDR3 loop: CASSRPGTGLVSGNTIYF. The CDR3, as DNA: TGTGCCAGCAGCCGTCCCGGGACAGGCCTGGTCTCTGGAAACACCATATATTTT.

The chain links TRBV29-1 to TRBJ2-7; D gene uncertain. V lost 6 bases and J lost 4, with 10 bases in between. CDR1 is SQVTM, CDR2 ANQGSEA, per germline. The CDR3 runs to 11 residues. The CDR3 here is CSVCIEYEQYV. The CDR3 DNA follows: TGCAGCGTCTGTATAGAGTACGAGCAGTACGTC.

This clonotype was detected a few times. The chain links TRBV29-1 to TRBJ2-3, with no clear D. CDR1 and CDR2 (germline): SQVTM, ANQGSEA. The CDR3 sequence is 12 residues long. The germline V and J ends were trimmed by 4 bases and 4 bases, with 9 bases remaining between them. CDR3 sequence (DNA): TGCAGCGTTGGGAACCCGCCAGATACGCAGTATTTT. As protein: CSVGNPPDTQYF.

The V call is TRBV12-3 or TRBV12-4, the J call TRBJ2-3; tentatively, D is TRBD2 (5 bases). Trimming took 6 bases from V and 4 from J, leaving 23 bases between them. The CDR3 is 17 residues long. The CDR3, as DNA: TGTGCCAGCAGGGGGTTAAGCAGATTCACTAGAGCAGATACGCAGTATTTT. Translation: CASRGLSRFTRADTQYF.

The V and J genes are TRBV9 and TRBJ2-3; possible D gene TRBD1, 5 bases. V lost 0 bases and J lost 4, with 12 bases in between. The CDR3 has 15 amino acids. Germline V gene sequence: CDR1 SGDLS, CDR2 YYNGEE. CDR3 nucleotide sequence: TGTGCCAGCAGCGTAGGCGTAGGGGCGGCAGATACGCAGTATTTT. Its protein product is CASSVGVGAADTQYF.